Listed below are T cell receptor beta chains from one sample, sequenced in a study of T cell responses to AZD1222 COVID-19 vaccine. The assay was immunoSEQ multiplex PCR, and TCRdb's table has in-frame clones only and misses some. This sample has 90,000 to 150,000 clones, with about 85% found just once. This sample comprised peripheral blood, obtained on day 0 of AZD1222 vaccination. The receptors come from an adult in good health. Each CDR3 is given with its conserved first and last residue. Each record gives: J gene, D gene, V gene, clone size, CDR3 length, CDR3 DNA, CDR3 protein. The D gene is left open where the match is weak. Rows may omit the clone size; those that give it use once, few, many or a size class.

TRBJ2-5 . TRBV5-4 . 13 TGTGCCAGCAGCTTACGAGGAGGAGAGACCCAGTACTTC CASSLRGGETQYF
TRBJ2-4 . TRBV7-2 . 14 TGTGCCAGCACCCCTGAGGGGAGTTGGGACATTCAGTACTTC CASTPEGSWDIQYF
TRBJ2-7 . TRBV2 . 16 TGTGCCAGCAGTGAAGGGTTTAGGGGCAGCGACTACGAGCAGTACTTC CASSEGFRGSDYEQYF
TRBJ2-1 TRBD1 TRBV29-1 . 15 TGCAGCGTTGAAGGGGGACAGGGGATACACAATGAGCAGTTCTTC CSVEGGQGIHNEQFF
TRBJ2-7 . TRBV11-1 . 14 TGTGCCAGCAGCTTCTCTCGGGGGTTCTACGAGCAGTACTTC CASSFSRGFYEQYF
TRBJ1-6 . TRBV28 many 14 TGTGCCACCCAGACAGTAAACCTTAATTCACCCCTCCACTTT CATQTVNLNSPLHF
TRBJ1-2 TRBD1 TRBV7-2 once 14 TGTGCCAGTGGGGGGACAGGGCTAAACTATGGCTACACCTTC CASGGTGLNYGYTF
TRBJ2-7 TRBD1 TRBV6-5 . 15 TGTGCCAGCAGAACGACCGGGACAGGGTCCTACGAGCAGTACTTC CASRTTGTGSYEQYF
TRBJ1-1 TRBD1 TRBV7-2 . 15 TGTGCCAGCAGCTCCCAGGGACAGAAGAACACTGAAGCTTTCTTT CASSSQGQKNTEAFF
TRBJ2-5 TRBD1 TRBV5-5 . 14 TGTGCCAGCAGCTTGGGCGGGACAGGAGAGACCCAGTACTTC CASSLGGTGETQYF
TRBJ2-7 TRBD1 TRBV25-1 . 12 TGTGCCAGCAGTGAATTCGGGACAGGGCAGTACTTC CASSEFGTGQYF
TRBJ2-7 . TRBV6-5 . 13 TGTGCCAGCTTCGTAGAAGATCCGTACGAGCAGTACTTC CASFVEDPYEQYF
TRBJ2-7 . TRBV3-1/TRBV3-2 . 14 TGTGCCAGCAGCCCCCCCGGGCGCGGGGACGAGCAGTACTTC CASSPPGRGDEQYF
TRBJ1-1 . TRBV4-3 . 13 TGCGCCAGCAGCCAAGAGGTGAGGGTGGAAGCTTTCTTT CASSQEVRVEAFF
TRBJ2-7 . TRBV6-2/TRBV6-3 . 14 TGTGCCAGCAGTTACTTTGGCGCGTCCTACGAGCAGTACTTC CASSYFGASYEQYF
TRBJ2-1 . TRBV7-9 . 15 TGTGCCAGCAGCTTAGAGGCGGGGCCGTACAATGAGCAGTTCTTC CASSLEAGPYNEQFF
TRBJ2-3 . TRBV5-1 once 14 TGCGCCAGCAGTTGGGGGACCGAGGCTGATACGCAGTATTTT CASSWGTEADTQYF
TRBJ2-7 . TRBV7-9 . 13 TGTGCCAGCAGTCCTACTGACAAATACGAGCAGTACTTC CASSPTDKYEQYF
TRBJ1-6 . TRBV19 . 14 TGTGCCAGTAGGTACGGGATTGATAATTCACCCCTCCACTTT CASRYGIDNSPLHF
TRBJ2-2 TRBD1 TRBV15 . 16 TGTGCCACCAGGGGATCATGGACAGGGGAAGCCGGGGAGCTGTTTTTT CATRGSWTGEAGELFF
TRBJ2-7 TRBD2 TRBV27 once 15 TGTGCCAGCAGTCCCCGGACTAGCGGGGGGGGCGAGCAGTACTTC CASSPRTSGGGEQYF
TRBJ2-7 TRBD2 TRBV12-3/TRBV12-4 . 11 TGTGCCATGGGGAGGGGCAACGAGCAGTACTTC CAMGRGNEQYF
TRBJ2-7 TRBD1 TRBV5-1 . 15 TGCGCCAGCAGCCTACAGGGGGCCGGAGCCTACGAGCAGTACTTC CASSLQGAGAYEQYF
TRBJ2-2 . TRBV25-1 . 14 TGTGCCAGCAGTGAATCAAGGGACACCGGGGAGCTGTTTTTT CASSESRDTGELFF
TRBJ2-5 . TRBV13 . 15 TGTGCCAGCAGCTTCGAGCCTCTTGGAAGAGAGACCCAGTACTTC CASSFEPLGRETQYF
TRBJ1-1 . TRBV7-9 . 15 TGTGCCAGCAGCTTAGTGGGGTTGGGTGGGACTGAAGCTTTCTTT CASSLVGLGGTEAFF
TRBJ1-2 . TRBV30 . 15 TGTGCCTGGACCATGGGAGGGGCTGGATTCTATGGCTACACCTTC CAWTMGGAGFYGYTF
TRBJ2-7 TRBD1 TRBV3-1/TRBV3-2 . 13 TGTGCCAGCAGCCGGGGACAGCTTTGGGAGCAGTACTTC CASSRGQLWEQYF
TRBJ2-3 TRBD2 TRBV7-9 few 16 TGTGCCAGCAGCTCATTGGGGCGGGGGACCTCAGATACGCAGTATTTT CASSSLGRGTSDTQYF
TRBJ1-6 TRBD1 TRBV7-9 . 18 TGTGCCAGCAGCTCCTCAATTGGACAGGGAATCTATAATTCACCCCTCCACTTT CASSSSIGQGIYNSPLHF